The following is a T cell receptor (beta chain) sequence with its context. Original analysis: Quantification of nucleated cells was approximated via reference gene primer amplification. Clones were sequenced by immunoSEQ multiplex PCR, and TCRdb holds only the in-frame ones, with some missing. The V and J calls and the clone size are those of that table, but D and trimming were determined from the DNA. There are approximately 190,000 clones in the sample; approximately 90% occur only once, and roughly 25% lies in the top ten. Cohort placement rested on clinical history that participants reported themselves. This record belongs to a study of blood T cell repertoires in COVID-19. In the study overall: Resolution of symptoms, clearance, or two negative PCRs was present in recovered Cohort 3 donors.

This CDR3 comprises 15 residues. Trimming took 5 bases from V and 5 from J; bases not matched to a gene: 10. CDR1 is MDHEN, CDR2 SYDVKM, per germline. The source is a woman aged 40 to 50 in a cohort exposed to, infected with or recovered from COVID-19 (not recorded which). The sample consisted of PBMCs or T cells enriched from blood (not recorded which). V is TRBV28 and J is TRBJ2-7; TRBD1 matches 9 bases. The CDR3 DNA is TGTGCCAGCAGTATCGGACAGGGGAAACATGACGAGCAGTACTTC. It is translated as CASSIGQGKHDEQYF. The full variable domain, in which reference TRBV28 and TRBJ2-7 provide the parts outside the CDR3, is DVKVTQSSRYLVKRTGEKVFLECVQDMDHENMFWYRQDPGLGLRLIYFSYDVKMKEKGDIPEGYSVSREKKERFSLILESASTNQTSMYLCASSIGQGKHDEQYFGPGTRLTVT.